The 10 T cell receptor beta chains reported below all come from one sample, sequenced in a study of HIV-infected patients and healthy controls. Roughly three months, about 14 weeks, into antiretroviral therapy, follow-up blood was collected. Whole blood was used without fractionation, so all unsorted peripheral T cells were included. cDNA was made from approximately 500 ng RNA using alpha and beta constant primers. Separate chain-specific third strand synthesis with multiplexing indices produced the alpha and beta libraries. One entry per CDR3 protein, called by TCRdb with MiXCR from the 5' RACE reads. This sample has roughly 14,000 distinct CDR3 sequences; about 12% occur once, and the top ten carry around 42%. Sequences were derived from blood, sampled during antiretroviral therapy. All receptors derive from an adult with HIV infection. The donor label of this sample is uncertain.

In its sample, this clonotype was seen a few times. This chain links TRBV3-1 with TRBJ2-1; tentatively, D is TRBD1 (5 bases). Trimming removed 5 bases from V and 2 bases from J, with 13 bases in between. CDR1 is LGHDT and CDR2 is YNNKEL in the germline V gene (reference sequence). CDR3 length: 15 residues. The CDR3 nucleotides read TGTGCCAGCAGCGATGTGCCAGGGACCTACAATGAGCAGTTCTTC. As protein: CASSDVPGTYNEQFF.

The V call is TRBV29-1, the J call TRBJ2-1, with 9 bases lining up with TRBD1. The CDR3 contains 15 residues. CDR1 and CDR2 from the germline V gene are SQVTM and ANQGSEA. The V gene end was trimmed by 3 bases and the J gene end by 10 bases; junction bases not matched to a gene: 13. CDR3 loop: CSVEKDGTGIKEQFF. In nucleotides, the CDR3 is TGCAGCGTTGAGAAAGATGGGACAGGGATCAAAGAGCAGTTCTTC.

This clonotype has a count of ten or more. The rearrangement links TRBV7-9 to TRBJ1-5; a possible D gene is TRBD1 (6 bases). Per the germline V gene, CDR1 is SEHNR and CDR2 is FQNEAQ (reference sequence). Deletions cut 5 bases from V and 0 bases from J, with 8 bases between. This CDR3 is 14 amino acids long. The CDR3 region is CASSQGRSNQPQHF. The CDR3 DNA follows: TGTGCCAGCAGCCAGGGGCGTAGCAATCAGCCCCAGCATTTT.

The table lists this clonotype with many counts. The V and J genes are TRBV3-1 and TRBJ2-3; D remains unclear. CDR1 is LGHDT, CDR2 YNNKEL, per germline (reference sequence). The CDR3 has 14 residues. Trimming took off 0 bases at V and 7 bases at J, with 11 bases between the two ends. Written as DNA, the CDR3 is TGTGCCAGCAGCCAAGATCTCATCATTCATACGCAGTATTTT. Its protein is CASSQDLIIHTQYF.

This chain uses TRBV27 with TRBJ2-2; 8 bases align to TRBD1. J was trimmed by 0 bases and V by 6 bases; bases with no gene match: 6. Germline CDR1 and CDR2: MNHEY and SMNVEV (reference sequence). This CDR3 has 16 amino acids. The chain's CDR3 is CASRGAQGANTGELFF. The CDR3, as DNA: TGTGCCAGCAGGGGGGCACAGGGGGCGAACACCGGGGAGCTGTTTTTT.

The sample holds many counts of this clonotype. The chain uses TRBV6-2 or TRBV6-3 and TRBJ2-7; no clear D gene. Trimming stripped 2 bases from V and 5 bases from J, with 16 bases between. The CDR3 sequence is 15 residues long. The germline gives CDR1 MNHEY, CDR2 SVGEGT. The CDR3 DNA sequence: TGTGCCAGCAGTTACGGGATAGAAAGCACCCACGAGCAGTACTTC. Translated: CASSYGIESTHEQYF.

This clonotype was detected ten times or more. V gene TRBV29-1 combines with J gene TRBJ1-2; TRBD1 is a possible D gene (5 bases). Germline V CDR1 and CDR2: SQVTM, ANQGSEA. The CDR3 consists of 16 residues. Trimming cost V 6 bases and J 6 bases, with 26 bases left between them. The CDR3 loop is CSVVKYWAGRADGYTF. The CDR3 DNA sequence: TGCAGCGTCGTAAAATACTGGGCAGGGCGGGCTGATGGCTACACCTTC.

This clonotype was seen a handful of times. The genes are TRBV7-8 and TRBJ1-5; TRBD1 matches at 8 bases. This CDR3 spans 15 amino acids. Looked up from germline, CDR1 is SGHVS and CDR2 is FQNEAQ. V lost 5 bases, J lost 2 bases, and 5 bases stayed unmatched. In DNA, the CDR3 is TGTGCCAGCAGCCTGGACAGGGACGGCAATCAGCCCCAGCATTTT. Amino acids: CASSLDRDGNQPQHF.

This chain joins TRBV6-4 and TRBJ1-5; D is ambiguous. The length of the CDR3 is 13 residues. Germline V gene lookup returns CDR1 MRHNA and CDR2 SNTAGT. Trimming removed 4 bases from V and 3 bases from J, with 7 bases in between. This chain's CDR3 is CASSGSANQPQHF. CDR3 nucleotide sequence: TGTGCCAGCAGTGGTAGCGCCAATCAGCCCCAGCATTTT.

This clonotype was found a few times. The chain combines TRBV7-2 with TRBJ1-1; D gene ambiguous. The CDR3 is 15 amino acids. From germline, CDR1 is SGHTA and CDR2 FQGNSA. Deletions cut 1 base from V and 3 bases from J, with 12 bases between. The CDR3 is CASSLESGVDTEAFF. CDR3 DNA sequence: TGTGCCAGCAGCTTAGAATCCGGAGTCGACACTGAAGCTTTCTTT.